This T cell receptor (beta chain) was recorded in a study of response to subunit inactivated influenza vaccine. Whole-study results and caveats: Authors suggested seasonal influenza vaccinations each recruit few new T cells.

With respect to this clonotype: The antigen is not known.

TCRdb reprocessed the RT-PCR reads via MiXCR and lists one record per CDR3 protein. The sample includes roughly 460,000 distinct CDR3 sequences, 10% to 11% of them seen just once. Trimming left V 4 bases short and J 5 bases short, with 11 bases between. This CDR3 has 14 residues. The germline CDR1 and CDR2 sequences are SGHAT and FQNNGV. The sequenced sample was PBMCs from blood, obtained more than 35 days after vaccination. The TCR originated in a man between 50 and 59 years old who received an inactivated influenza vaccine. The V call is TRBV11-2, the J call TRBJ2-2, with D possibly TRBD2 on 6 matching bases. CDR3 nucleotide sequence: TGTGCCAGCAGCTGGGGGGATGAAACCGGGGAGCTGTTTTTT. Protein product: CASSWGDETGELFF.